A few counts support the clone carrying this TCR beta chain. This may stem from a read error, because a much larger clone lies one nucleotide away. The sample is drawn from a study of tumor-infiltrating lymphocytes in primary liver carcinoma. CDR1 MNHNY and CDR2 SVGAGI come from the germline V gene (reference sequence). CDR3 size: 15 residues. Total RNA (approximately 450 ng) served as template for TCR beta cDNA synthesis primed by a constant-region primer. ARM-PCR was slightly modified, and three nested multiplex PCR rounds with it gave rise to the TCR beta libraries. Primers for the first two PCR rounds were TRBV1-TRBV30 forward primers and a C-beta reverse primer (about 9 cycles per round). TCRdb redid the calling of the multiplex PCR reads with MiXCR, one entry per CDR3 protein. This sample carries just under 95,000 distinct CDR3 sequences, 55% to 75% of them seen once, and the ten largest clones take 27%.

From unsorted bulk tissue weighing about 20-32 mg, DNA and RNA were co-extracted. Sequences were obtained from tumor-adjacent normal liver tissue. This receptor was obtained from a man aged 35 to 55 with primary liver carcinoma and hepatitis B virus infection. This rearrangement joins TRBV6-6 to TRBJ2-7; a possible D gene is TRBD1 (6 bases). CDR3 region: CVSSYLRDKNYEQYF. In DNA, the CDR3 is TGTGTCAGCAGTTACCTGAGGGACAAAAACTACGAGCAGTACTTC.